The sequence of this T cell receptor beta chain was determined in a study of T cell responses to AZD1222 COVID-19 vaccine. Regarding the study as a whole: Distributed over spike, vaccine-associated CD4 TCRs predominated at 160-218 and 743-854.

This CDR3 has 9 amino acids. Germline V gives CDR1 SEHNR, CDR2 FQNEAQ (reference sequence). V was clipped by 3 bases and J by 11 bases, with 4 bases between them. As concerns this clone: Its antigen is currently unknown.

TCRdb keeps only in-frame clones here, not all; method: immunoSEQ multiplex PCR. The table has 150,000 to 200,000 clones, less than 95% seen once. This TCR was sampled from an adult in good health. This sample comprised peripheral blood, obtained on day 0 of AZD1222 vaccination. The genes are TRBV7-9 and TRBJ1-1, with unresolved D. DNA of the CDR3: TGTGCCAGCAGCTTCGGGGCTTTCTTT. It yields the protein CASSFGAFF.